This T cell receptor (beta chain) was identified during a study of blood T cells in healthy people across ages (dated by TCRdb to the mid-2010s). For context, the study as a whole: In model experiments, roughly one uniquely barcoded TCR beta cDNA molecule per two T cells was captured by template switching. The study measured age-related changes in TCR beta repertoire diversity using deep sequencing normalized with unique cDNA molecular identifiers. Donors were grouped into four age groups: young (average approximately 15 years), middle-aged (about 40), aged (around 56) and long-lived (around 80). To avoid experimental bias, donors of different ages were spread randomly across the sequencing lanes. For two donors (one aged 18 to 30 and one aged 80 or older), the study analyzed two additional independent replicas of 1 million unique cDNA reads from the same blood draw. What the research found in general, with its limitations: Compared with the aged group, the long-lived group had more naive CD4+ T cells, fewer expanded clones and increased TCR diversity, suggesting age selection. Since profiling was done on bulk unsorted PBMCs, naive and antigen-experienced compartments could not be conclusively compared. A strong correlation was found between observed TCR beta diversity and the percentage of naive T cells measured by flow cytometry. Estimates of total diversity based on one million sequenced T cells were considered lower bounds and underestimates. The CMV infection status of donors was not known, potentially confounding age-related changes in expanded clonotypes. As age increased, observed TCR beta diversity per million T cells dropped in a roughly linear way, and a significant reduction was already evident by age around 41.

Donors were 30 to 45 systemically healthy Caucasian individuals from Russia aged 6 to 90 years. Each donor gave around 9.9 milliliters of peripheral blood, collected into EDTA-treated Vacutainer tubes. Ficoll-Paque density-gradient centrifugation was used to isolate PBMCs, with at least 6.5 million obtained per sample. Trizol reagent was used to extract total RNA from PBMCs, with at least 5.5 micrograms per sample. For every donor, an aliquot of PBMCs went through flow cytometry to measure the percentages of naive CD45RAhigh/CD27high T cells. The CDR3 runs 15 residues from the cysteine to the phenylalanine. CDR3 DNA is the only sequence kept; it has 45 bases, read in frame from the first base. At the junction V is shortened by 6 bases and J by 5 bases; bases outside the gene matches: 6. CDR1 and CDR2 are read off the germline V gene (reference sequence) as LGHDT and YNNKEL. As regards this clonotype: The antigen it binds to is not known. The sample holds no much larger clone one base away, and base qualities are not on file.

The protocol used for the library was 5' RACE. The run used an Illumina HiSeq 2500. The second PCR ran for about 6 to 12 cycles and used a J-beta primer mix along with a sample-barcoded 5' primer. A template-switch 5' adaptor carrying 12 random nucleotides introduced a unique molecular identifier onto each TCR beta cDNA molecule. Each sample yielded at least 3 million CDR3-containing paired-end reads. All of the RNA was converted into first-strand cDNA using the Mint cDNA synthesis kit, with a TRBC-specific oligonucleotide serving as the primer. After uracil-DNA glycosylase treatment, a first 18-cycle PCR used universal primers M1SS and BC2_uni_R on all cDNA. Per the authors' processing: Normalization of each sample was performed by random selection of 1 million high-quality reads, each carrying a distinct molecular identifier. Reads with shared molecular identifiers were discarded instead of being binned into consensus sequences. CDR3 identification, clonotype clustering and error correction used MiTCR with a Q25 quality threshold and the strictest error-elimination algorithm. A nonparametric unseen species model with Euler transformation was used to estimate lower-bound total TCR beta diversity. TCRdb redid the processing of the public reads, applying fastp at Q25 and MiXCR, and retained in-frame beta chains. Each CDR3 protein gets just one entry, which takes the most common genes and DNA from the rows behind it. It is TCRdb's table, rather than the study itself, that gives the V and J calls and clone size. This sample comprises 1.5 million to 1.9 million distinct CDR3 sequences, around 40% of them detected only once. Jointly, the top ten make up 4% of the sample.

This sequence originates from a woman aged 18-29 years in good health. Source material: blood. The sequence joins TRBV3-1 to TRBJ2-1, with 11 central nucleotides matching TRBD2. The CDR3 protein sequence reads: CASRSRGLADNEQFF. The DNA reads TGTGCCAGCAGGTCAAGGGGACTAGCGGACAATGAGCAGTTCTTC.